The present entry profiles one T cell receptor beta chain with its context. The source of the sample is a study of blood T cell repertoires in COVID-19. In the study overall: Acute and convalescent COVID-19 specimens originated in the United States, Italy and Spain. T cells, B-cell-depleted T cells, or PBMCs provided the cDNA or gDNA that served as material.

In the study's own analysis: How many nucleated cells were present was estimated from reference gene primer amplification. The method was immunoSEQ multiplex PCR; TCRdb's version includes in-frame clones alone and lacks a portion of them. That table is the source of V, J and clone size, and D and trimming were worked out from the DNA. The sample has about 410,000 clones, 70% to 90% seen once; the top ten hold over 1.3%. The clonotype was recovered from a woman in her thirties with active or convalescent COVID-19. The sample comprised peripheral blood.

The CDR3 here is CASILDGQGRLSEQYF. As DNA, the CDR3 is TGTGCCAGCATCCTGGACGGACAGGGAAGGTTGAGCGAGCAGTACTTC. This chain links TRBV7-9 with TRBJ2-7; TRBD1 aligns across 8 bases. With V trimmed by 7 bases and J by 6 bases, 17 bases remained unmatched. The CDR3 sequence is 16 residues long. CDR1 and CDR2 from the germline V gene are SEHNR and FQNEAQ (reference sequence).